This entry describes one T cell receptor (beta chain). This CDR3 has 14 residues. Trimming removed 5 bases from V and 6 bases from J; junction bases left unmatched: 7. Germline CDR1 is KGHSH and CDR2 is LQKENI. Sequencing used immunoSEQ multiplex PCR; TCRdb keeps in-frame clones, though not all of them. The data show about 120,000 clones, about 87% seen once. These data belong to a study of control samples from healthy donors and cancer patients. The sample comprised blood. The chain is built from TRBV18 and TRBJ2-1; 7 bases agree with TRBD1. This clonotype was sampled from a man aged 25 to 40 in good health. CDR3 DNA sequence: TGTGCCAGCTCATCACAGGGGAGCCCCAATGAGCAGTTCTTC. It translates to CASSSQGSPNEQFF.